These T cell receptor beta chains were read from a single sample in a study of CD8 T cells in Susac syndrome. TCRdb fed the immunoSEQ multiplex PCR reads into MiXCR, producing one record per CDR3 protein. The table shows about 280,000 distinct CDR3 sequences, with 70% to 90% occurring only once. Sample: CD8+ T cells from PBMCs. The source of these receptors is a human donor with multiple sclerosis. Each CDR3 is given with its conserved first and last residue. The D gene is left open where the match is weak. Size is stated for part of the rows, as once, few or many counts, or as a class when the clone is expanded.

d_gene	v_gene	j_gene	abundance	CDR3nt	CDR3aa
-	TRBV11-2	TRBJ2-7	-	TGTGCCAGCAGCCCCACTCGGACTAAATACGAGCAGTACTTC	CASSPTRTKYEQYF
TRBD2	TRBV7-9	TRBJ2-5	-	TGTGCCAGCAGCCGCGGGACTAGCGGGAGGGCCCTCGAGACCCAGTACTTC	CASSRGTSGRALETQYF
TRBD1	TRBV7-8	TRBJ1-2	few	TGTGCCAGCAGCCCAATCACCGACAGGGGACTCTATGGCTACACCTTC	CASSPITDRGLYGYTF
-	TRBV27	TRBJ1-1	-	TGTGCCAGCAGTACAGGGATGAACACTGAAGCTTTCTTT	CASSTGMNTEAFF
-	TRBV2	TRBJ2-5	-	TGTGCCAGCAGTGAAGCGAGAGGTTCGAGGGAGACCCAGTACTTC	CASSEARGSRETQYF
-	TRBV23-1	TRBJ1-2	-	TGCGCCAGCAGTCAATCAAGGGAGGGCTACACCTTC	CASSQSREGYTF
-	TRBV11-2	TRBJ2-1	-	TGTGCCAGCAGCTTAGTTTTGGCCAACAATGAGCAGTTCTTC	CASSLVLANNEQFF
-	TRBV28	TRBJ1-1	-	TGTGCCAGCACCTCTATCAGGGCGGGCACTGAAGCTTTCTTT	CASTSIRAGTEAFF
-	TRBV6-5	TRBJ2-7	-	TGTGCCAGCAAGGAGGGCCCCCCCTACGAGCAGTACTTC	CASKEGPPYEQYF
-	TRBV4-1	TRBJ2-3	once	TGCGCCAGCAGCCATCTAGCAGATACGCAGTATTTT	CASSHLADTQYF
TRBD1	TRBV9	TRBJ2-7	-	TGTGCCAGCAGCGTAGCCTCCGGGACAGGATTCTACGAGCAGTACTTC	CASSVASGTGFYEQYF
-	TRBV19	TRBJ2-1	-	TGTGCCAGTAGTATTGACAGGGAGGTCTACAATGAGCAGTTCTTC	CASSIDREVYNEQFF
-	TRBV11-2	TRBJ2-2	once	TGTGCCAGCAGCAGATTTCCGGAGGGGCGCTCCGGGAACACCGGGGAGCTGTTTTTT	CASSRFPEGRSGNTGELFF
-	TRBV7-2	TRBJ2-1	few	TGTGCCAGCAGCTTAGGGCAGTACGAGCAGTTCTTC	CASSLGQYEQFF
-	TRBV6-1	TRBJ2-3	few	TGTGCCAGCAGTCGATATACTAGCACAGATACGCAGTATTTT	CASSRYTSTDTQYF
TRBD1	TRBV10-3	TRBJ2-7	-	TGTGCCATCAGTGACCCGGACAGGGGTCAGCGGGAGCAGTACTTC	CAISDPDRGQREQYF
-	TRBV13	TRBJ2-7	-	TGTGCCAGCAGTCCCACAGGGAATCCCTACGAGCAGTACTTC	CASSPTGNPYEQYF
TRBD2	TRBV6-1	TRBJ2-1	-	TGTGCCAGCAGCATCAGCGGGAGCACGTACAATGAGCAGTTCTTC	CASSISGSTYNEQFF
-	TRBV7-9	TRBJ2-1	-	TGTGCCAGCAGCGGGACTCCCTCCTACAATGAGCAGTTCTTC	CASSGTPSYNEQFF
-	TRBV6-7	TRBJ2-7	-	TGTGCCACCGACTGCCCCTACGAGCAGTACTTC	CATDCPYEQYF
-	TRBV15	TRBJ2-1	-	TGTGCCACCAGCAGAGAACTCTCCCGGGACTTTCACAATGAGCAGTTCTTC	CATSRELSRDFHNEQFF
TRBD2	TRBV9	TRBJ2-7	-	TGTGCCAGCAGCGTAGAAAGCGGGAGTGTCTACGAGCAGTACTTC	CASSVESGSVYEQYF
TRBD1	TRBV28	TRBJ1-1	-	TGTGCCAGCAGTTTGCAGGGGGGGGCTGAAGCTTTCTTT	CASSLQGGAEAFF
-	TRBV30	TRBJ2-3	-	TGTGCCTGGAGTGTTGTGGGAGTAGGAGATACGCAGTATTTT	CAWSVVGVGDTQYF
-	TRBV20-1	TRBJ1-4	-	TGCAGTGCCCCTAGGGGAAAACTGTTTTTT	CSAPRGKLFF
TRBD2	TRBV10-3	TRBJ2-7	-	TGTGCCATCAGGGGTAGCGGGAGGGCCAACGAGCAGTACTTC	CAIRGSGRANEQYF
-	TRBV9	TRBJ2-3	-	TGTGCCAGCAGCGCCCGCCCGGTACTATCCACAGATACGCAGTATTTT	CASSARPVLSTDTQYF
-	TRBV7-9	TRBJ1-5	-	TGTGCCAGCAGCTTAGACAGGGAGGAGGATCAGCCCCAGCATTTT	CASSLDREEDQPQHF
-	TRBV28	TRBJ2-5	-	TGTGCCAGCAGTTTATTCCCCGAGGGGGAAGGGGCCCAGTACTTC	CASSLFPEGEGAQYF
-	TRBV7-3	TRBJ2-3	-	TGTGCCAGCAGCACTAGCTTGAAAAGCACAGATACGCAGTATTTT	CASSTSLKSTDTQYF
-	TRBV27	TRBJ2-7	-	TGTGCCAGCAGTTTGACAGGTTTGGGGGAGCAGTACTTC	CASSLTGLGEQYF
-	TRBV9	TRBJ2-7	-	TGTGCCAGCAGCGTAGACGGGGCGCGGTACGAGCAGTACTTC	CASSVDGARYEQYF
-	TRBV7-9	TRBJ2-5	once	TGTGCCAGCAGCTTAGCGCGCCTTGAAGAGACCCAGTACTTC	CASSLARLEETQYF
TRBD1	TRBV7-8	TRBJ1-4	-	TGTGCCAGCGGTCGAAGGGGGCAGCGGGTGGAAAAACTGTTTTTT	CASGRRGQRVEKLFF
TRBD1	TRBV9	TRBJ2-7	-	TGTGCCAGCAGCGTAGGGGACAGGGTCCACGAGCAGTACTTC	CASSVGDRVHEQYF
-	TRBV7-2	TRBJ1-1	-	TGTGCCAGCATCCAGACAGCTGAAGCTTTCTTT	CASIQTAEAFF
-	TRBV20-1	TRBJ1-1	-	TGCAGTGAAGCTATGAACACTGAAGCTTTCTTT	CSEAMNTEAFF